These 17 T cell receptor beta chains share one sample of origin, sequenced in a study of OX40 agonist ivuxolimab in advanced cancers. Measured with immunoSEQ multiplex PCR; TCRdb has only the in-frame clones, and not every one. The sample has 34,000 or so clones, roughly 76% seen once. Sequenced material: CD4+ or CD8+ T cells sorted from blood, taken in a trial of the OX40 agonist ivuxolimab. These receptors were obtained from an adult with an advanced solid tumor such as melanoma, head and neck, liver or kidney cancer.

This chain connects TRBV7-6 to TRBJ2-3, with D perhaps TRBD1 or TRBD2 (5 bases each). The ends were cut back, 1 base at V and 0 bases at J, with 17 bases in the middle. The CDR3 has 18 amino acids. Germline-derived CDR1 and CDR2 are SGHVS and FNYEAQ. CDR3 loop: CASSLGSETASSTDTQYF. CDR3 sequence (DNA): TGTGCCAGCAGCTTAGGTAGCGAGACAGCGTCTAGCACAGATACGCAGTATTTT.

This chain uses TRBV2 with TRBJ2-7; 11 nucleotides match TRBD1. Germline V gives CDR1 SNHLY, CDR2 FYNNEI. CDR3 length: 11 residues. The V and J ends lost 11 bases and 10 bases, in that order; junction bases with no gene match: 7. The CDR3 DNA is TGTGCCTCGAGGACAGGGGGCCGTCAGTACTTC. This translates into CASRTGGRQYF.

The chain uses TRBV4-1 and TRBJ1-6; D is perhaps TRBD1 (6 bases). Germline V gene data show CDR1 as MGHRA and CDR2 as YSYEKL. Trimming left V 0 bases short and J 7 bases short, with 10 bases between. The CDR3 is 15 amino acids. The CDR3: CASSQERGGNSPLHF. The CDR3 DNA is TGCGCCAGCAGCCAAGAAAGGGGGGGCAATTCACCCCTCCACTTT.

The V call is TRBV29-1, the J call TRBJ2-3; 14 bases are shared with TRBD2. Trimming removed 7 bases from V and 2 bases from J; junction bases left unmatched: 5. Germline V gene lookup returns CDR1 SQVTM and CDR2 ANQGSEA. The CDR3 contains 15 residues. The CDR3 coding sequence is TGCAGCGCGGGACTAGCGGGAGTCCACACAGATACGCAGTATTTT. Protein: CSAGLAGVHTDTQYF.

This chain connects TRBV7-8 to TRBJ1-2; D is ambiguous. Germline CDR1 and CDR2: SGHVS and FQNEAQ. V was trimmed by 4 bases and J by 0 bases, leaving 9 bases between them. This CDR3 comprises 14 residues. The CDR3: CASSSPGSNYGYTF. CDR3 in DNA: TGTGCCAGCAGCTCACCGGGCTCTAACTATGGCTACACCTTC.

CDR3 sequence reads: CASSFSGGGADTQYF. The CDR3 DNA reads as TGTGCCAGCAGCTTTAGCGGGGGGGGTGCAGATACGCAGTATTTT. The rearrangement uses TRBV7-9 and TRBJ2-3; TRBD2 matches 11 bases. The germline V gene encodes CDR1 SEHNR and CDR2 FQNEAQ (reference sequence). CDR3 length equals 15 residues. With V trimmed by 3 bases and J by 4 bases, 3 bases remained unmatched.

The chain joins TRBV7-6 to TRBJ1-1; D unclear. In germline, CDR1 is SGHVS, CDR2 FNYEAQ. The ends were cut back, 2 bases at V and 3 bases at J, with 16 bases in the middle. This CDR3 is built from 16 residues. CDR3 protein: CASSLRISGSDTEAFF. CDR3 sequence (DNA): TGTGCCAGCAGCTTACGTATATCAGGATCAGACACTGAAGCTTTCTTT.

V and J are TRBV27 and TRBJ2-3; tentatively, D is TRBD1 or TRBD2 (6 bases each). Looked up from germline, CDR1 is MNHEY and CDR2 is SMNVEV (reference sequence). The CDR3 loop spans 17 amino acids. V was trimmed by 4 bases and J by 1 base, leaving 18 bases between them. In DNA, the CDR3 is TGTGCCAGCAGTTCCCCCTCAGGACGGGGGCGCACAGATACGCAGTATTTT. Residues: CASSSPSGRGRTDTQYF.

This chain joins TRBV7-2 and TRBJ1-1, with D possibly matching TRBD1 (5 bases). Trimming left V 5 bases short and J 3 bases short, with 13 bases between. Germline V gene data show CDR1 as SGHTA and CDR2 as FQGNSA. CDR3 length: 14 amino acids. The CDR3 here is CASSLNGGDTEAFF. The CDR3 DNA reads as TGTGCCAGCAGCCTTAACGGGGGGGACACTGAAGCTTTCTTT. Complete variable domain (other parts from reference TRBV7-2 and TRBJ1-1): GAGVSQSPSNKVTEKGKDVELRCDPISGHTALYWYRQSLGQGLEFLIYFQGNSAPDKSGLPSDRFSAERTGGSVSTLTIQRTQQEDSAVYLCASSLNGGDTEAFFGQGTRLTVV.

This chain uses TRBV10-3 with TRBJ2-5; 10 positions match TRBD1. V dropped 5 bases and J dropped 4; count of bases not matched to a gene: 7. This CDR3 has 15 amino acids. In germline, CDR1 is ENHRY, CDR2 SYGVKD. The CDR3 region is CAISTGQGYGETQYF. CDR3 DNA: TGTGCCATCAGTACGGGACAGGGGTATGGAGAGACCCAGTACTTC.

The gene calls are TRBV7-2 and TRBJ1-2; 7 nucleotides line up with TRBD1. This CDR3 comprises 17 residues. With V trimmed by 3 bases and J by 4 bases, 14 bases remained unmatched. The germline gives CDR1 SGHTA, CDR2 FQGNSA. The CDR3 is CASSFTAGTEKLYGYTF. In nucleotides, the CDR3 is TGTGCCAGCAGCTTTACAGCCGGGACAGAAAAGCTCTATGGCTACACCTTC.

The CDR3 DNA reads TGCGCCAGCAGCTTGGAGGGCCGCTCTTCGGACACTGAAGCTTTCTTT. This gives the protein CASSLEGRSSDTEAFF. The chain is built from TRBV5-1 and TRBJ1-1; the D is unclear. Trimming took off 0 bases at V and 3 bases at J, with 15 bases between the two ends. The CDR3 length is 16 residues. CDR1 SGHRS and CDR2 YFSETQ come from the germline V gene.

The rearrangement links TRBV11-2 to TRBJ2-1; TRBD1 matches 7 bases. Trimming removed 4 bases from V and 7 bases from J; junction bases left unmatched: 10. There are 15 residues in the CDR3. Germline CDR1 SGHAT, CDR2 FQNNGV. The CDR3: CASSSTFPGGNEQFF. CDR3 DNA: TGTGCCAGCAGCTCCACATTTCCAGGGGGTAATGAGCAGTTCTTC.

This clone was seen a single time. This chain connects TRBV25-1 to TRBJ2-2, with 8 bases fitting TRBD1. Germline CDR1 is MGHDK and CDR2 is SYGVNS. The CDR3 contains 16 residues. V shed 5 bases, J shed 0 bases, and the junction held 5 bases outside the gene matches. This CDR3 is CASSTSDRANTGELFF. CDR3 nucleotide sequence: TGTGCCAGCAGTACCTCGGACAGGGCGAACACCGGGGAGCTGTTTTTT. The whole variable domain, filled in from reference TRBV25-1 and TRBJ2-2, reads EADIYQTPRYLVIGTGKKITLECSQTMGHDKMYWYQQDPGMELHLIHYSYGVNSTEKGDLSSESTVSRIRTEHFPLTLESARPSHTSQYLCASSTSDRANTGELFFGEGSRLTVL.

The CDR3 reads CASSSPGQGPLPYGYTF. The CDR3 DNA follows: TGTGCCAGCAGTTCCCCGGGACAGGGGCCCTTACCCTATGGCTACACCTTC. The chain uses TRBV28 and TRBJ1-2; 10 bases match TRBD1. The CDR3 runs to 17 residues. The ends lost 4 bases at V and 4 bases at J; junction bases unmatched: 12. Germline assignment: CDR1 MDHEN and CDR2 SYDVKM.

The chain links TRBV6-1 to TRBJ1-5; D unclear. The V gene lost 2 bases and the J gene lost 3 bases, with 8 bases spanning the gap. The germline V gene has CDR1 MNHNS and CDR2 SASEGT. The CDR3 has 14 amino acids. The CDR3 spells CASSELINNQPQHF. As DNA, the CDR3 is TGTGCCAGCAGTGAACTCATTAACAATCAGCCCCAGCATTTT.

The CDR3 DNA reads as TGTGCCAGCAGCTTAGGGGACAGGGCATACAATGAGCAGTTCTTC. The encoded protein is CASSLGDRAYNEQFF. This rearrangement joins TRBV11-3 to TRBJ2-1; 9 bases line up with TRBD1. Trimming took 1 base from V and 4 from J; bases not matched to a gene: 2. The CDR3 is 15 amino acids. Germline-derived CDR1 and CDR2 are SGHNT and YENEEA.